This T cell receptor beta chain originates from a study of blood T cells in healthy people across ages. The wider study: About one barcoded beta molecule per two T cells was the capture yield of template switching.

This clonotype was counted between two and nine times. Its specificity is unknown. One end of the junction is discordant with germline, which a read error may explain. Study-wide results and limits: Reliance upon unsorted PBMCs precluded definitive naive versus antigen-experienced comparison. With naive T cell percentage, TCR beta diversity showed a strong correlation.

Through a sample-barcoded 5' primer and a J-beta primer mix, a second PCR was run for roughly 6 to 12 cycles. Each CDR3 protein is one row after TCRdb ran MiXCR on the 5' RACE reads. The top ten clones hold less than 20% of a sample with around 650,000 distinct CDR3 sequences, about 30% of them seen once. Every donor contributed around 10 milliliters of peripheral blood by blood draw. Sequenced material: blood. The TCR comes from a woman older than 75 in good health.

Written as DNA, the CDR3 is TGTGCCAGCAGCGCCCGGGACAGGGCCTTCTCTGGGGCCAACGTCCTGGCTTTC. Translated: CASSARDRAFSGANVLAF. The rearrangement links TRBV5-6 to TRBJ2-6; TRBD1 matches at 9 bases. CDR1 is SGHDT, CDR2 YYEEEE, per germline. The CDR3 is 18 amino acids.